This note documents a single T cell receptor (beta chain) sequence. Unique molecular identifiers tagged individual cDNA molecules. TCRdb redid the calling of the 5' RACE reads with MiXCR, one entry per CDR3 protein. This sample has 35,000 to 45,000 distinct CDR3 sequences, with approximately 6.2% found just once. This entry belongs to a study of early T cells in non-severe SARS-CoV-2 infection. The input for sequencing was whole blood, taken at baseline. The sequence was obtained from an adult who was a healthcare worker with PCR-confirmed SARS-CoV-2 infection or an uninfected control (not recorded which).

CDR3: CASSLDTGELFF. DNA of the CDR3: TGTGCCAGCAGCCTAGACACCGGGGAGCTGTTTTTT. The chain is built from TRBV3-1 and TRBJ2-2, with no clear D. Germline CDR1 reads LGHDT; CDR2 reads YNNKEL (reference sequence). The CDR3 length is 12 residues. V lost 4 bases, J lost 3 bases, and 3 bases lay in between.